Below, one T cell receptor beta chain is given with its context. This sample was included in a study of T-cell reconstitution after alpha-beta-depleted transplantation in children. The library targeted TCRbeta and was prepared with unique molecular identifiers. TCRdb passed the PCR reads through MiXCR, listing each CDR3 protein once. In the table there are about 540,000 distinct CDR3 sequences, about 17% of which are singletons. After removal of 9 bases from V and 5 bases from J, the junction contained 6 bases not matched to a gene. The CDR3 is made up of 12 amino acids. CDR1 and CDR2 from the germline V gene are SNHLY and FYNNEI.

This sample comprised PBMCs from the stem cell graft donor, obtained from the stem cell graft. V and J are TRBV2 and TRBJ2-7; 8 bases align to TRBD1. This receptor was obtained from a human donor who donated a stem cell graft to a child with acute lymphoblastic leukemia. This CDR3 is CASFQGAHEQYF. The CDR3 DNA reads as TGTGCCAGTTTCCAGGGGGCTCACGAGCAGTACTTC.